This is a list of T cell receptor beta chains from one sample in a study of early T cells in non-severe SARS-CoV-2 infection. TCRdb re-derived calls from the 5' RACE reads in MiXCR, one entry per CDR3 protein. The data show around 93,000 distinct CDR3 sequences, around 12% seen once. The sample in question was whole blood, obtained at baseline. The receptors were gathered from an adult who was a healthcare worker with PCR-confirmed SARS-CoV-2 infection or an uninfected control (not recorded which). The CDR3 runs from the conserved cysteine through the conserved F or W. Fields, in order: V gene, CDR3 protein.

V: TRBV7-6; CDR3: CASSFDSPGHPRYF
V: TRBV28; CDR3: CASSRADNYNEQFF
V: TRBV20-1; CDR3: CSARDRYYEQYF
V: TRBV6-1; CDR3: CASKVAGPNSPLHF
V: TRBV20-1; CDR3: CSAPRQGSNEKLFF
V: TRBV6-1; CDR3: CASSDGLYYNEQFF
V: TRBV3-1; CDR3: CASSQRGARKLFF
V: TRBV18; CDR3: CASSPKDRYSYNEQFF
V: TRBV7-2; CDR3: CASRLTGTYNEKLFF
V: TRBV5-1; CDR3: CASSQDRGSLQFF
V: TRBV27; CDR3: CARKQGLNTEAFF
V: TRBV19; CDR3: CASSMYSSNEQFF
V: TRBV12-3/TRBV12-4; CDR3: CASSLGGSYNSPLHF
V: TRBV30; CDR3: CAWSGGRTSSGNTIYF
V: TRBV28; CDR3: CASSLRAQYSNQPQHF
V: TRBV6-6; CDR3: CASSLLAGLYEQYF
V: TRBV20-1; CDR3: CSASWGAGTEAFF
V: TRBV7-2; CDR3: CASSLVGGHGELFF
V: TRBV7-2; CDR3: CASSSRRLYEQYF
V: TRBV11-3; CDR3: CASSPWDSGEETQYF
V: TRBV5-4; CDR3: CASSLKSNEQFF
V: TRBV18; CDR3: CASSLLPETNENTEAFF
V: TRBV12-3/TRBV12-4; CDR3: CASSSLGSGYEQYF
V: TRBV5-8; CDR3: CASSPRDRGDYGYTF
V: TRBV6-5; CDR3: CASCETGKCYEQYF
V: TRBV21-1; CDR3: CASNMTDPNTEAFF
V: TRBV11-2; CDR3: CASSLVSGGQGGRYEQYF
V: TRBV5-1; CDR3: CASSSDPGSYNEQFF
V: TRBV30; CDR3: CAWSVRRGLAGETQYF
V: TRBV4-1; CDR3: CASSHPDRDSYEQYF
V: TRBV5-1; CDR3: CASFMDLGSTEAFF
V: TRBV6-5; CDR3: CASSFSRGIDYEQYF
V: TRBV11-3; CDR3: CASSLAGQLSEQYF
V: TRBV5-1; CDR3: CASSLRSHTDTQYF
V: TRBV5-1; CDR3: CASSVALATQETQYF
V: TRBV7-9; CDR3: CASSLSVEGWAGELFF
V: TRBV11-1; CDR3: CASSLLRDEQFF
V: TRBV12-3/TRBV12-4; CDR3: CASRREETQYF
V: TRBV5-5; CDR3: CASSSPTKPYGYTF